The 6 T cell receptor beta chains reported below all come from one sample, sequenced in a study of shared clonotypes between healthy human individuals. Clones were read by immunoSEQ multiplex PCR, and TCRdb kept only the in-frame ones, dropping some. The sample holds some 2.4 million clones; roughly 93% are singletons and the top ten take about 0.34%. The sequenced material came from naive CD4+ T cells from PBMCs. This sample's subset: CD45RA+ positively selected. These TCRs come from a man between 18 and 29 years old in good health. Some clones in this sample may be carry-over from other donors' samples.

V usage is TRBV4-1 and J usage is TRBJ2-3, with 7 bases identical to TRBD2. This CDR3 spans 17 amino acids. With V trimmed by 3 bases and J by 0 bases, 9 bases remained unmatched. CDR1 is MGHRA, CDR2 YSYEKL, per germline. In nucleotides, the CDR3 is TGCGCCAGCAGCCAGCGGGAGAGCACCTCTAGCACAGATACGCAGTATTTT. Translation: CASSQRESTSSTDTQYF.

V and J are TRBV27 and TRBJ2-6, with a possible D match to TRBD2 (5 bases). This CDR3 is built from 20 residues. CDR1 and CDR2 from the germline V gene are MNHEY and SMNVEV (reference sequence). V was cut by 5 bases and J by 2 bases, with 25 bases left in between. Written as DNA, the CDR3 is TGTGCCAGCAGTATGGCCGGGTTAGAGGGTGACCTGGCTGGGGCCAACGTCCTGACTTTC. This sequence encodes CASSMAGLEGDLAGANVLTF.

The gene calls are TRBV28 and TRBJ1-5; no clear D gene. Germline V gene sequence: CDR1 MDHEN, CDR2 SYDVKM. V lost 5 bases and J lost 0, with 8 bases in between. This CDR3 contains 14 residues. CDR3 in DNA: TGTGCCAGCAGTGCGGTTTATAGCAATCAGCCCCAGCATTTT. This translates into CASSAVYSNQPQHF.

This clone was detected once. The CDR3 nucleotides are TGCGCCAGCAGCCAAACCCGGGGGGGAACGCAGTATTTT. This gives the protein CASSQTRGGTQYF. The chain has TRBV4-3 and TRBJ2-3; 8 bases align to TRBD2. The CDR3 extends over 13 amino acids. V lost 2 bases to trimming and J lost 9 bases; unmatched junction nucleotides: 4. Germline CDR1 reads LGHNA; CDR2 reads YSLEER.

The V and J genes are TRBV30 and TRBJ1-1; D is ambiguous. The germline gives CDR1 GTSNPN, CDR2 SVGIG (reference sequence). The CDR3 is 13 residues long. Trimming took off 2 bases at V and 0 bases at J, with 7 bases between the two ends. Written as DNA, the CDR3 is TGTGCCTGGAGTTTGGACCTGAACACTGAAGCTTTCTTT. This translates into CAWSLDLNTEAFF. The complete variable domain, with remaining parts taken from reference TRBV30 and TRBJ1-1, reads SQTIHQWPATLVQPVGSPLSLECTVEGTSNPNLYWYRQAAGRGLQLLFYSVGIGQISSEVPQNLSASRPQDRQFILSSKKLLLSDSGFYLCAWSLDLNTEAFFGQGTRLTVV.

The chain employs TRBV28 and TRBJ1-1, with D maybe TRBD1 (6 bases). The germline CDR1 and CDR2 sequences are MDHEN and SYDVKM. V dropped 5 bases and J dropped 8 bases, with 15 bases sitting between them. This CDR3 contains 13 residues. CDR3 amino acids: CASSPPFDREAFF. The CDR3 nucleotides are TGTGCCAGCAGTCCCCCGTTTGACAGGGAAGCTTTCTTT.